Listed here are 30 T cell receptor beta chains from one sample, sequenced in a study of blood T cell repertoires in COVID-19. Only in-frame clones appear in the TCRdb table, and some are missing; sequencing was by immunoSEQ multiplex PCR. The sample shows approximately 200,000 clones, about 86% of them seen only once. Specimen: PBMCs or T cells enriched from blood (not recorded which). Source of these receptors: a woman in her thirties who had been exposed to COVID-19.

The chain carries TRBV6-5 and TRBJ1-6; no definite D call. Germline lookup yields CDR1 MNHEY and CDR2 SVGAGI. The V gene lost 6 bases and the J gene lost 9 bases, with 12 bases spanning the gap. CDR3 length: 13 residues. CDR3 nucleotides: TGTGCCAGCAGGAGGGAATTGAGTTCACCCCTCCACTTT. Protein: CASRRELSSPLHF.

This clone appeared once. The chain links TRBV14 to TRBJ2-2, with 7 nucleotides matching TRBD1. The CDR3 runs to 15 residues. CDR1 is SGHDN and CDR2 is FVKESK in the germline V gene. The J segment lost 4 bases and the V segment lost 4 bases, leaving 6 bases of the junction unmatched. CDR3 in DNA: TGTGCCAGCAGCCCCCTGGACAGGACCACCGGGGAGCTGTTTTTT. Protein: CASSPLDRTTGELFF.

Only a few counts were recorded for this clone. The V call is TRBV5-1, the J call TRBJ2-7; 9 bases map to TRBD2. This CDR3 comprises 16 residues. Germline V gene data show CDR1 as SGHRS and CDR2 as YFSETQ. The junction had 10 bases not matched to a gene; V was cut back by 4 bases and J by 2 bases. The CDR3 DNA sequence: TGCGCCAGCAGCGCAACCGGGACTAGCAAGGCCTACGAGCAGTACTTC. This encodes CASSATGTSKAYEQYF. The full variable domain, its missing parts supplied by reference TRBV5-1 and TRBJ2-7, is KAGVTQTPRYLIKTRGQQVTLSCSPISGHRSVSWYQQTPGQGLQFLFEYFSETQRNKGNFPGRFSGRQFSNSRSEMNVSTLELGDSALYLCASSATGTSKAYEQYFGPGTRLTVT.

This clone has a single count. The chain is built from TRBV5-1 and TRBJ2-7; possibly TRBD1 for D (6 bases). Germline CDR1 and CDR2: SGHRS and YFSETQ. The CDR3 runs to 15 residues. V dropped 2 bases and J dropped 0 bases, with 12 bases sitting between them. CDR3 in amino acids: CASSFPTGSSYEQYF. The CDR3 DNA reads TGCGCCAGCAGCTTTCCAACAGGGAGCTCCTACGAGCAGTACTTC.

The chain recombines TRBV5-5 with TRBJ1-1; 11 nucleotides agree with TRBD1. The germline V gene has CDR1 SGHKS and CDR2 YYEKEE (reference sequence). Trimming removed 2 bases from V and 6 bases from J; junction bases left unmatched: 15. The length of the CDR3 is 18 residues. CDR3 DNA: TGTGCCAGCAGCTTCCGTCCCGGGACAGGGGGTCGGGGCGCTGAAGCTTTCTTT. Translated, it gives CASSFRPGTGGRGAEAFF.

The J gene is TRBJ2-7, the V gene TRBV3-1 (or the pseudogene TRBV3-2); maybe TRBD2 (6 bases). Germline CDR1 reads LGHDT; CDR2 reads YNNKEL (reference sequence). V was clipped by 2 bases and J by 2 bases, with 13 bases between them. This CDR3 contains 15 residues. CDR3 sequence reads: CASSQSPRDPYEQYF. DNA for the CDR3: TGTGCCAGCAGCCAATCTCCGCGGGACCCCTACGAGCAGTACTTC.

The V and J genes are TRBV6-5 and TRBJ1-1; D may be TRBD1 (5 bases). The V gene's germline CDR1 is MNHEY and CDR2 SVGAGI. V lost 7 bases to trimming and J lost 7 bases, with 10 bases between them. The CDR3 sequence is 11 residues long. The CDR3 reads CASITGDEAFF. The CDR3 DNA reads TGTGCCAGCATAACGGGGGATGAAGCTTTCTTT.

The chain carries TRBV19 and TRBJ1-4; D is unclear. The germline V gene encodes CDR1 LNHDA and CDR2 SQIVND (reference sequence). This CDR3 comprises 13 residues. The CDR3 region is CGSRYATNEKLFF. CDR3 DNA sequence: TGTGGCAGCCGGTATGCAACTAATGAAAAACTGTTTTTT.

The chain recombines TRBV5-1 with TRBJ1-2; D ambiguous. Germline values: CDR1 SGHRS, CDR2 YFSETQ. Trimming pared 6 bases from V and 8 bases from J, leaving 20 bases between. The CDR3 is 14 residues long. CDR3 in DNA: TGCGCCAGCACGAGGGTGCGGGGAACGGAAGGCTACACCTTC. Amino acid sequence: CASTRVRGTEGYTF.

This rearrangement joins TRBV30 to TRBJ1-6; no clear D gene. This CDR3 has 14 residues. V was pared by 2 bases and J by 9 bases, with 14 bases between. Germline CDR1 is GTSNPN and CDR2 is SVGIG (reference sequence). CDR3 sequence: CAWSLPGTASPLHF. The CDR3 DNA reads TGTGCCTGGAGTTTACCGGGAACAGCTTCACCCCTCCACTTT.

This clone was recorded only once. The J gene is TRBJ1-5, the V gene TRBV19; 9 bases line up with TRBD1. Germline values: CDR1 LNHDA, CDR2 SQIVND (reference sequence). Losses at the gene ends were 5 bases for V and 4 bases for J; bases not matched to a gene: 9. The CDR3 is 16 amino acids. CDR3 in amino acids: CASSPWEDRGNQPQHF. The CDR3 DNA sequence: TGTGCCAGTAGTCCCTGGGAGGACAGGGGAAATCAGCCCCAGCATTTT.

The count of this clone is one. J is TRBJ1-1 and V is TRBV2, with a weak D call TRBD1 (6 bases). Germline V CDR1 and CDR2: SNHLY, FYNNEI. The V gene lost 3 bases and the J gene lost 8 bases, with 22 bases spanning the gap. The CDR3 covers 16 residues. CDR3 protein: CASSDRQGIWSTEAFF. DNA of the CDR3: TGTGCCAGCAGTGATAGGCAGGGGATATGGTCGACGGAAGCTTTCTTT.

V is TRBV3-1 (or the pseudogene TRBV3-2) and J is TRBJ2-6; possible D gene TRBD2, 5 bases. Deletions cut 2 bases from V and 0 bases from J, with 8 bases between. CDR3 length: 16 residues. Germline V gene sequence: CDR1 LGHDT, CDR2 YNNKEL (reference sequence). This chain's CDR3 is CASSQRRDSGANVLTF. CDR3 sequence (DNA): TGTGCCAGCAGCCAAAGACGGGACTCTGGGGCCAACGTCCTGACTTTC.

The chain recombines TRBV29-1 with TRBJ2-7; the D gene is possibly TRBD1 (5 bases). Germline-derived CDR1 and CDR2 are SQVTM and ANQGSEA. The V end lost 4 bases, the J end lost 10 bases, and 14 bases lay between the germline ends. The CDR3 has 11 amino acids. CDR3: CSVVTSGLQYF. The CDR3 DNA reads TGCAGCGTTGTCACCTCAGGGCTTCAGTACTTC.

As DNA, the CDR3 is TGTGCCAGTAGTATTGCGGGGGTTAGCTACGAGCAGTACTTC. Translation: CASSIAGVSYEQYF. The chain links TRBV19 to TRBJ2-7, with TRBD2 matching over 7 bases. The V segment lost 3 bases and the J segment 3 bases; nucleotides outside the gene matches: 5. The CDR3 length is 14 residues. Germline-derived CDR1 and CDR2 are LNHDA and SQIVND (reference sequence).

The chain employs TRBV5-1 and TRBJ1-2; TRBD1 might be the D (6 bases). CDR1 is SGHRS and CDR2 is YFSETQ in the germline V gene. V lost 0 bases and J 8 bases, leaving 14 bases between the germline ends. This CDR3 is built from 14 residues. In nucleotides, the CDR3 is TGCGCCAGCAGCTTGGAGGGGGACCCGGGAGGCTACACCTTC. Translating it yields CASSLEGDPGGYTF.

The V gene is TRBV27, the J gene TRBJ1-1, with TRBD1 matching 10 bases. Germline V CDR1 and CDR2: MNHEY, SMNVEV (reference sequence). The junction had 21 bases not matched to a gene; V was cut back by 4 bases and J by 10 bases. The length of the CDR3 is 18 residues. CDR3 protein: CASSSRPPRAVGTGAAFF. The CDR3 DNA is TGTGCCAGCAGTTCGAGACCACCCCGCGCCGTAGGGACAGGGGCAGCTTTCTTT.

The CDR3 nucleotides read TGTGCCAGCAGCCTAAAGTCAGGGGGCGCAACAGATACGCAGTATTTT. Residues: CASSLKSGGATDTQYF. The chain couples TRBV5-4 to TRBJ2-3; 8 bases are a match to TRBD1. V shed 4 bases, J shed 3 bases, and the junction held 10 bases outside the gene matches. The CDR3 length is 16 residues. Germline V gene data show CDR1 as SGHNT and CDR2 as YYREEE (reference sequence).

J is TRBJ1-6 and V is TRBV3-1 (or the pseudogene TRBV3-2); TRBD1 aligns across 8 bases. Trimming at V came to 4 bases and at J to 9 bases, leaving 20 bases not matched to a gene. The CDR3 extends over 19 amino acids. CDR1 is LGHDT and CDR2 is YNNKEL in the germline V gene (reference sequence). The CDR3 DNA reads as TGTGCCAGCAGCCTATTCCAGGGGGCGCGAATCCCGTCGGGTTCACCCCTCCACTTT. It yields the protein CASSLFQGARIPSGSPLHF.

The chain combines TRBV9 with TRBJ2-4, with a weak D call TRBD1 (6 bases). CDR1 and CDR2 from the germline V gene are SGDLS and YYNGEE. The CDR3 is made up of 14 amino acids. V was pared by 3 bases and J by 3 bases, with 10 bases between. Written as DNA, the CDR3 is TGTGCCAGCAGCGCTCCGGACAGCAAAAACATTCAGTACTTC. This translates into CASSAPDSKNIQYF.

This rearrangement joins TRBV7-8 to TRBJ2-3; unclear D gene. The length of the CDR3 is 19 residues. Germline CDR1 SGHVS, CDR2 FQNEAQ. V was cut by 0 bases and J by 0 bases, with 19 bases left in between. This chain's CDR3 is CASSLAMVLNSISTDTQYF. In DNA form, the CDR3 reads TGTGCCAGCAGCTTAGCGATGGTTTTGAATAGCATAAGCACAGATACGCAGTATTTT. The full variable domain, with the rest looked up from reference TRBV7-8 and TRBJ2-3, is GAGVSQSPRYKVAKRGQDVALRCDPISGHVSLFWYQQALGQGPEFLTYFQNEAQLDKSGLPSDRFFAERPEGSVSTLKIQRTQQEDSAVYLCASSLAMVLNSISTDTQYFGPGTRLTVL.

V and J are TRBV12-3 or TRBV12-4 and TRBJ1-2; 7 bases line up with TRBD1. The V segment lost 6 bases and the J segment 2 bases; nucleotides outside the gene matches: 0. The CDR3 runs 12 residues. The CDR3 is CASRQGNYGYTF. Here the CDR3 DNA reads TGTGCCAGCAGACAGGGGAACTATGGCTACACCTTC.

The chain combines TRBV11-1 with TRBJ1-1, with 7 bases matching TRBD1. V shed 6 bases and J 4 bases; nucleotides not matched to a gene: 5. Germline assignment: CDR1 SGHAT and CDR2 FQDESV (reference sequence). This CDR3 contains 13 residues. The CDR3 loop is CASRWQGGTEAFF. CDR3 coding DNA: TGTGCCAGCAGATGGCAGGGGGGCACTGAAGCTTTCTTT.

CDR3 sequence reads: CASRASQPQHF. The CDR3 coding sequence is TGTGCCAGCAGGGCCAGTCAGCCCCAGCATTTT. V gene TRBV2 combines with J gene TRBJ1-5; D not resolved. Trimming pared 6 bases from V and 6 bases from J, leaving 6 bases between. Germline-derived CDR1 and CDR2 are SNHLY and FYNNEI. The CDR3 has 11 residues.

The gene calls are TRBV24-1 and TRBJ2-2; 8 bases fit TRBD1. The CDR3 runs 18 residues. Unmatched junction bases numbered 12, after V lost 1 base and J lost 6 bases. From germline, CDR1 is KGHDR and CDR2 SFDVKD. CDR3 loop: CATSDLGEETGVAGELFF. DNA of the CDR3: TGTGCCACCAGTGATTTAGGGGAGGAGACAGGGGTGGCCGGGGAGCTGTTTTTT.

The table lists this clone with a few counts. This rearrangement joins TRBV5-5 to TRBJ1-2; 7 bases map to TRBD1. CDR1 and CDR2 from the germline V gene are SGHKS and YYEKEE (reference sequence). This CDR3 comprises 14 residues. V shed 4 bases and J 4 bases; nucleotides not matched to a gene: 7. In DNA form, the CDR3 reads TGTGCCAGCAGCCGAACCCGGGACAGCTATGGCTACACCTTC. It is translated as CASSRTRDSYGYTF.

This clone was seen a handful of times. This same CDR3 is encoded by further DNA sequences in the sample. The chain carries TRBV9 and TRBJ1-1; TRBD1 matches at 11 bases. Germline values: CDR1 SGDLS, CDR2 YYNGEE. J lost 2 bases, V lost 4 bases, and 4 bases had no gene match. The CDR3 is 15 residues long. The CDR3 reads CASSPRTGGNTEAFF. The CDR3, as DNA: TGTGCCAGCAGCCCCCGGACAGGGGGCAACACTGAAGCTTTCTTT.

This clone showed up just a few times. The same CDR3 also results from other DNA sequences found in this sample. The chain uses TRBV24-1 and TRBJ1-1, with 9 bases fitting TRBD1. Germline CDR1 and CDR2: KGHDR and SFDVKD. The CDR3 loop spans 14 amino acids. The V segment lost 5 bases and the J segment 5 bases; nucleotides outside the gene matches: 5. The CDR3 protein is CATSGPGQGTEAFF. Here the CDR3 DNA reads TGTGCCACCAGTGGTCCAGGACAGGGGACTGAAGCTTTCTTT.

The chain joins TRBV5-1 to TRBJ2-5; D not resolved. The CDR3 runs 12 residues. V was shortened by 4 bases and J by 0 bases, with 4 bases between the two germline ends. Germline CDR1 and CDR2: SGHRS and YFSETQ. The CDR3 sequence is CASSTNQETQYF. CDR3 nucleotides: TGCGCCAGCAGCACTAACCAAGAGACCCAGTACTTC. The full variable domain, completed using reference TRBV5-1 and TRBJ2-5, is KAGVTQTPRYLIKTRGQQVTLSCSPISGHRSVSWYQQTPGQGLQFLFEYFSETQRNKGNFPGRFSGRQFSNSRSEMNVSTLELGDSALYLCASSTNQETQYFGPGTRLLVL.

The chain employs TRBV2 and TRBJ1-1; 7 nucleotides agree with TRBD1. Unmatched junction bases numbered 7, after V lost 4 bases and J lost 5 bases. The CDR3 totals 14 residues. The germline V gene has CDR1 SNHLY and CDR2 FYNNEI. For the CDR3, the DNA is TGTGCCAGCAGTGGACAGGGAGCGAAGACTGAAGCTTTCTTT. Translation gives CASSGQGAKTEAFF.